The 30 T cell receptor beta chains below all came from one sample that was sequenced in a study of prognosis after radiotherapy for stage I lung cancer. Multiplex PCR, run in two rounds, amplified TCR beta CDR3 from genomic DNA. The first round of PCR was done with primers that matched each TRBV and TRBJ gene. TCRdb itself ran the multiplex PCR reads through MiXCR, one entry per CDR3 protein. The sample carries about 59,000 distinct CDR3 sequences, roughly 29% recorded once. This sample comprised PBMCs, obtained before or after stereotactic body radiation therapy (not recorded which). The receptor source for this set is a donor of 50 years or more with non-small cell lung cancer.

This clonotype was seen at least ten times. V and J are TRBV5-1 and TRBJ2-3; no clear D gene. The V gene's germline CDR1 is SGHRS and CDR2 YFSETQ. CDR3 size: 16 residues. Between the trimmed V and J ends, which lost 8 bases and 1 base, there was a span of 20 bases. CDR3 DNA sequence: TGCGCCAGTACCTTTGGGGAAGCTGGGGGCACAGATACGCAGTATTTT. As protein: CASTFGEAGGTDTQYF.

This clonotype was found many times. The rearrangement joins TRBV12-3 or TRBV12-4 to TRBJ2-2, with unresolved D. Trimming cost V 4 bases and J 9 bases, with 6 bases left between them. The CDR3 is made up of 11 amino acids. The CDR3 spells CASSSRRELFF. CDR3 DNA sequence: TGTGCCAGCAGTTCCCGACGGGAGCTGTTTTTT.

This clonotype was counted ten times or more. The chain employs TRBV2 and TRBJ1-1; D ambiguous. Germline CDR1 and CDR2: SNHLY and FYNNEI. This CDR3 comprises 16 residues. The germline V and J ends were trimmed by 2 bases and 4 bases, with 17 bases remaining between them. The CDR3 region has the DNA TGTGCCAGCAGTGAACTTGCGCCGGGGTTAAGCACTGAAGCTTTCTTT. Its protein product is CASSELAPGLSTEAFF.

This clonotype was counted at least ten times. The chain employs TRBV19 and TRBJ2-1, with 11 bases lining up with TRBD1. From germline, CDR1 is LNHDA and CDR2 SQIVND (reference sequence). The CDR3 has 16 amino acids. V was clipped by 4 bases and J by 3 bases; unmatched bases: 5. The CDR3 sequence is CASSTDRGPRYNEQFF. CDR3 DNA sequence: TGTGCCAGTAGTACGGACAGGGGGCCCCGCTACAATGAGCAGTTCTTC. The whole variable domain, remainder taken from reference TRBV19 and TRBJ2-1, is DGGITQSPKYLFRKEGQNVTLSCEQNLNHDAMYWYRQDPGQGLRLIYYSQIVNDFQKGDIAEGYSVSREKKESFPLTVTSAQKNPTAFYLCASSTDRGPRYNEQFFGPGTRLTVL.

This clonotype has a count of ten or more. The chain joins TRBV6-1 to TRBJ1-2; 7 bases line up with TRBD1. CDR3 length equals 15 residues. Germline V gene data show CDR1 as MNHNS and CDR2 as SASEGT. V was pared by 2 bases and J by 7 bases, with 10 bases of the junction left unmatched. CDR3 loop: CASSEFGGGASGYTF. The CDR3 DNA reads TGTGCCAGCAGTGAATTTGGAGGGGGCGCTTCTGGCTACACCTTC.

On this clonotype itself: This clone may be a read error of a much larger clone one base away. The chain joins TRBV18 to TRBJ2-7; D remains ambiguous. The CDR3 loop spans 15 amino acids. From germline, CDR1 is KGHSH and CDR2 LQKENI. The CDR3 spells CASSPGIGPTYEKYF. CDR3 in DNA: TGTGCCAGCTCACCAGGTATAGGGCCCACCTACGAGAAGTACTTC.

For this clonotype: One junction end disagrees with the germline gene, perhaps due to a read error. The chain joins TRBV6-2 or TRBV6-3 to TRBJ1-5, with D possibly TRBD1 on 6 matching bases. The CDR3 runs to 15 residues. Germline CDR1 is MNHEY and CDR2 is SVGEGT. Written as DNA, the CDR3 is TGTGCCAGCAGAACCACCGACAGGAGCAATAAGCCCCAGCATTTT. This encodes CASRTTDRSNKPQHF.

This clonotype has just a few counts. V gene TRBV9 combines with J gene TRBJ1-3; tentatively, D is TRBD1 (5 bases). The CDR3 has 18 amino acids. CDR1 is SGDLS, CDR2 YYNGEE, per germline. Trimming removed 4 bases from V and 2 bases from J, with 22 bases in between. The CDR3: CASSPHGASTYAGNTIYF. CDR3 in DNA: TGTGCCAGCAGCCCCCACGGGGCCTCAACTTACGCTGGAAACACCATATATTTT.

The table lists this clonotype with many counts. This sequence joins TRBV11-1 and TRBJ2-1, with TRBD2 as a possible D gene (5 bases). The CDR3 sequence is 16 residues long. Trimming cost V 5 bases and J 10 bases, with 24 bases left between them. Germline assignment: CDR1 SGHAT and CDR2 FQDESV (reference sequence). CDR3 loop: CASSHGLALSQEEQFF. In DNA, the CDR3 is TGTGCCAGCAGCCATGGACTCGCCTTGTCTCAAGAAGAGCAGTTCTTC.

As for this clonotype: One end of the junction is discordant with germline, which a read error may explain. The chain carries TRBV7-9 and TRBJ2-3; no definite D call. Germline V CDR1 and CDR2: SEHNR, FQNEAQ (reference sequence). The CDR3 has 14 amino acids. This CDR3 is CASSLGARADTQYF. The CDR3 nucleotides are TGTGCCAGCAGCTTAGGGGCCCGCGCAGATACGCAATATTTT.

For this clonotype: Only one base separates this from a far larger clonotype, so it likely reflects a read error. The genes are TRBV6-1 and TRBJ2-7; unclear D gene. Germline V lookup: CDR1 MNHNS, CDR2 SASEGT. The CDR3 loop spans 13 amino acids. The V end lost 4 bases, the J end lost 3 bases, and 10 bases lay between the germline ends. Written as DNA, the CDR3 is TGTGCCAGCAGTGGGCTAGAGAGCTACGAGCAGTACTTC. As protein: CASSGLESYEQYF.

This clonotype was detected once. CDR3 nucleotide sequence: TGTGCCATCATCCAAGTAGGGGGGGCCAATTACGAGCAGTACTTC. Translation: CAIIQVGGANYEQYF. The gene calls are TRBV3-1 and TRBJ2-7; D perhaps matches TRBD2 (7 bases). CDR1 is LGHDT, CDR2 YNNKEL, per germline (reference sequence). The V and J ends lost 10 bases and 4 bases respectively, with 23 bases between them. This CDR3 has 15 amino acids.

This clonotype came up many times. The chain links TRBV5-1 to TRBJ2-3; unclear D gene. The CDR3 runs to 17 residues. Trimming took 4 bases from V and 3 from J, leaving 21 bases between them. Per the germline V gene, CDR1 is SGHRS and CDR2 is YFSETQ. CDR3: CASSAAPPGTGTDTQYF. The DNA for the CDR3 is TGCGCCAGCAGCGCCGCCCCTCCTGGCACTGGTACAGATACGCAGTATTTT.

As regards this clonotype: One end of the junction fails to match germline, which may point to a read error. J is TRBJ2-5 and V is TRBV6-2 or TRBV6-3; D perhaps matches TRBD1 (5 bases). This CDR3 has 15 amino acids. Looked up from germline, CDR1 is MNHEY and CDR2 is SVGEGT. CDR3 in amino acids: CAGSGARVIVETQYF. CDR3 nucleotide sequence: TGTGCCGGCAGTGGCGCCAGGGTTATAGTAGAGACCCAGTACTTC.

This clonotype appeared many times. The chain carries TRBV30 and TRBJ2-1, with 9 positions matching TRBD1. Germline CDR1 and CDR2: GTSNPN and SVGIG (reference sequence). The CDR3 contains 16 residues. Germline trimming cut 0 bases from V and 6 bases from J; bases unmatched to any gene: 9. DNA of the CDR3: TGTGCCTGGAGTGTACTAAGGACAGGGGTGGCCAATGAGCAGTTCTTC. It encodes CAWSVLRTGVANEQFF.

This clonotype was counted at least ten times. The V and J genes are TRBV6-2 or TRBV6-3 and TRBJ2-1; 9 bases fit TRBD1. The CDR3 spans 15 residues. J lost 2 bases, V lost 6 bases, and 5 bases had no gene match. Germline V gene sequence: CDR1 MNHEY, CDR2 SVGEGT. The CDR3 reads CASRRDRVTYNEQFF. CDR3 nucleotide sequence: TGTGCCAGCAGGAGGGACAGGGTTACCTACAATGAGCAGTTCTTC.

There are many counts of this clonotype. The CDR3 region is CASSYPLAGGAGYNEQFF. The CDR3 nucleotides are TGTGCCAGCAGTTATCCTCTAGCGGGGGGAGCAGGGTACAATGAGCAGTTCTTC. This chain links TRBV6-2 or TRBV6-3 with TRBJ2-1; 11 bases fit TRBD2. Trimming took 3 bases from V and 4 from J; bases not matched to a gene: 11. The CDR3 runs to 18 residues. Per the germline V gene, CDR1 is MNHEY and CDR2 is SVGEGT.

Many counts were recorded for this clonotype. The genes are TRBV7-8 and TRBJ1-3; D is unresolved. This CDR3 region has 16 residues. Germline-derived CDR1 and CDR2 are SGHVS and FQNEAQ. V was shortened by 3 bases and J by 0 bases, with 12 bases between the two germline ends. CDR3 amino acids: CASSLYGRSSGNTIYF. The DNA of the CDR3 is TGTGCCAGCAGCTTGTATGGCAGAAGCTCTGGAAACACCATATATTTT.

Ten or more counts support this clonotype. The J gene is TRBJ2-3, the V gene TRBV7-8, with 7 bases identical to TRBD2. CDR1 is SGHVS, CDR2 FQNEAQ, per germline. CDR3 length: 16 residues. Trimming removed 4 bases from V and 2 bases from J; junction bases left unmatched: 9. This chain's CDR3 is CASSSRGAGTTDTQYF. The CDR3 region has the DNA TGTGCCAGCAGCTCAAGGGGAGCGGGGACCACAGATACGCAGTATTTT.

A word on this clonotype: This clone may be a read error of a much larger clone one base away. CDR3 coding DNA: TGTGCCAGCTTATACAAACCAGAGATGAACACTGAAGCTTTCTTT. Translated: CASLYKPEMNTEAFF. V is TRBV6-2 or TRBV6-3 and J is TRBJ1-1; D is ambiguous. CDR3 length: 15 amino acids. CDR1 MNHEY and CDR2 SVGEGT come from the germline V gene. Trimming took 8 bases from V and 0 from J, leaving 16 bases between them.

V is TRBV5-1 and J is TRBJ1-1; no reliable D call. The length of the CDR3 is 16 residues. Germline V CDR1 and CDR2: SGHRS, YFSETQ. Trimming stripped 6 bases from V and 0 bases from J, with 18 bases between. CDR3 coding DNA: TGCGCCAGCACCCCACAAGGTGGGTGGCTGAACACTGAAGCTTTCTTT. Protein product: CASTPQGGWLNTEAFF.

This clonotype was seen repeatedly, ten times or more. V is TRBV30 and J is TRBJ1-1; D ambiguous. The V and J ends lost 2 bases and 5 bases respectively, with 18 bases between them. The length of the CDR3 is 15 residues. Germline lookup yields CDR1 GTSNPN and CDR2 SVGIG (reference sequence). The CDR3, as DNA: TGTGCCTGGAGTCCAGTTGATCTGGGCGGGACTGAAGCTTTCTTT. Translation: CAWSPVDLGGTEAFF.

This clonotype was counted ten times or more. J is TRBJ1-5 and V is TRBV20-1; 10 bases match TRBD1. Germline values: CDR1 DFQATT, CDR2 SNEGSKA (reference sequence). V gave up 6 bases and J gave up 0 bases; unmatched junction bases: 17. The CDR3 extends over 19 amino acids. The CDR3 bases are TGCAGTGCCGCTCCCTACCGGGACAGGGGTCCCGTTAGCAATCAGCCCCAGCATTTT. Its protein product is CSAAPYRDRGPVSNQPQHF.

This clonotype was seen repeatedly, ten times or more. The chain joins TRBV12-3 or TRBV12-4 to TRBJ1-2; 8 bases line up with TRBD1. This CDR3 has 15 residues. V was clipped by 6 bases and J by 7 bases; unmatched bases: 13. The CDR3 here is CASSPRTGFVRGYTF. The CDR3 region has the DNA TGTGCCAGCAGCCCCCGGACAGGGTTTGTGCGTGGCTACACCTTC.

This clonotype is deemed medium-sized. The chain employs TRBV6-2 or TRBV6-3 and TRBJ1-6; 9 positions agree with TRBD1. Germline CDR1 is MNHEY and CDR2 is SVGEGT. The length of the CDR3 is 15 residues. J lost 9 bases, V lost 0 bases, and 3 bases had no gene match. This chain's CDR3 is CASSYSGTGSSPLHF. CDR3 DNA sequence: TGTGCCAGCAGTTACTCGGGGACAGGGAGTTCACCCCTCCACTTT.

This clonotype was picked up many times. The chain couples TRBV6-5 to TRBJ2-5; D remains ambiguous. CDR1 is MNHEY, CDR2 SVGAGI, per germline. V lost 0 bases to trimming and J lost 4 bases, with 12 bases between them. The CDR3 contains 15 residues. This chain's CDR3 is CASSYSIGRPETQYF. As DNA, the CDR3 is TGTGCCAGCAGTTACTCGATAGGCAGGCCAGAGACCCAGTACTTC.

In this sample, this clonotype turned up many times. The V call is TRBV7-8, the J call TRBJ1-1; 9 bases fit TRBD1. The CDR3 sequence is 15 residues long. Germline lookup yields CDR1 SGHVS and CDR2 FQNEAQ. V was clipped by 8 bases and J by 4 bases; unmatched bases: 11. The CDR3, as DNA: TGTGCCAGCGGAGTCAGGGACAGGGTGATCACTGAAGCTTTCTTT. Translation: CASGVRDRVITEAFF.

This clonotype was seen repeatedly, ten times or more. CDR3 DNA sequence: TGCGCCAGCAGCCAAGGGACAGTCAGCTACGAGCAGTACTTC. Translation: CASSQGTVSYEQYF. The chain joins TRBV5-1 to TRBJ2-7, with 7 bases aligning to TRBD1. The length of the CDR3 is 14 residues. Germline V gives CDR1 SGHRS, CDR2 YFSETQ. Trimming removed 4 bases from V and 3 bases from J; junction bases left unmatched: 7.

In its sample, this clonotype was seen many times. The J gene is TRBJ2-5, the V gene TRBV7-8; 10 bases are shared with TRBD2. CDR3 length equals 14 residues. The germline V gene has CDR1 SGHVS and CDR2 FQNEAQ. V gave up 2 bases and J gave up 6 bases; unmatched junction bases: 3. DNA of the CDR3: TGTGCCAGCAGCTTAAAGCGGGGGGGGCAGACCCAGTACTTC. Its protein is CASSLKRGGQTQYF. Together with reference TRBV7-8 and TRBJ2-5, the CDR3 gives the full variable domain: GAGVSQSPRYKVAKRGQDVALRCDPISGHVSLFWYQQALGQGPEFLTYFQNEAQLDKSGLPSDRFFAERPEGSVSTLKIQRTQQEDSAVYLCASSLKRGGQTQYFGPGTRLLVL.

The genes are TRBV18 and TRBJ1-1; D not certain. CDR3 length equals 15 residues. CDR1 and CDR2 (germline): KGHSH, LQKENI. V was cut by 3 bases and J by 1 base, with 12 bases left in between. Written as DNA, the CDR3 is TGTGCCAGCTCACCGATTGAGGCAGGGAACACTGAAGCTTTCTTT. Its translation: CASSPIEAGNTEAFF.